Each of the 15 T cell receptor beta chains below was sequenced from the same sample in a study of T cell clonality in common variable immunodeficiency. Antigens of these TCRs are unknown. Study-level findings and limits: In common variable immunodeficiency, TCR beta chains reportedly carried fewer deletions and N-nucleotide insertions.

Produced via immunoSEQ multiplex PCR; TCRdb's table is partial and in-frame only. The sample includes about 3,000 clones, none of them occurring once. The material sequenced was peripheral blood mononuclear cells. Receptors originate from a human donor with common variable immunodeficiency.

About this clone: From the germline J gene comes the end of the CDR3, since the read stops 3 residues before it. The chain has TRBV7-6 and TRBJ1-2; a possible D gene is TRBD1 (6 bases). This CDR3 region has 15 residues. Germline V gene data show CDR1 as SGHVS and CDR2 as FNYEAQ. V shed 5 bases and J shed 7 bases, with 20 bases lying between them. CDR3 bases read: TGTGCCAGCAGCGTTCGAACAAAGGACAGTGGTGGC. It translates to CASSVRTKDSGG. The CDR3 reads in full as CASSVRTKDSGGYTF.

Worth noting for this clone: The read ends 3 residues before the CDR3 terminus; that terminus is restored from the germline J gene. The V call is TRBV7-3, the J call TRBJ2-1, with 7 bases aligning to TRBD1. The CDR3 runs 13 residues. Looked up from germline, CDR1 is SGHTA and CDR2 is FQGTGA. The V segment lost 5 bases and the J segment 7 bases; nucleotides outside the gene matches: 5. The part of the CDR3 DNA that was read is TGTGCCAGCAGCCCTATGACAGGGAATGAG. It translates to CASSPMTGNE. The full CDR3 reads CASSPMTGNEQFF. The variable domain in full, with the rest retrieved from reference TRBV7-3 and TRBJ2-1, is GAGVSQTPSNKVTEKGKYVELRCDPISGHTALYWYRQSLGQGPEFLIYFQGTGAADDSGLPNDRFFAVRPEGSVSTLKIQRTERGDSAVYLCASSPMTGNEQFFGPGTRLTVL.

This clone was observed a few times. The CDR3 extends 3 residues past the end of the read, so its final part is completed from the germline J gene. The chain joins TRBV10-3 to TRBJ2-5; 8 nucleotides match TRBD1. Germline CDR1 is ENHRY and CDR2 is SYGVKD. The trim removed 9 bases at V and 1 base at J, leaving 7 bases unmatched. There are 14 residues in the CDR3. CDR3 DNA (partial): TGTGCCATAAGACGGGACAGGAGCCAAGAGACC. Translation: CAIRRDRSQET. The entire CDR3 protein reads CAIRRDRSQETQYF.

There are many counts of this clone. The CDR3 end lies 3 residues beyond the end of the read and is filled in from the germline J gene. The chain couples TRBV29-1 to TRBJ2-5; perhaps TRBD1 as D (6 bases). Germline V CDR1 and CDR2: SQVTM, ANQGSEA. V shed 8 bases and J shed 5 bases, with 21 bases lying between them. The CDR3 spans 14 residues. This chain's CDR3 is CSTILGASRETQYF. The covered CDR3 bases are TGCAGCACGATTTTGGGGGCCTCAAGGGAGACC.

Sample share makes this clone medium-sized. CDR3 residues: CSQGQGAYNEQFF. The covered CDR3 bases are TGCAGTCAGGGACAGGGGGCCTACAATGAG. This chain uses TRBV20-1 with TRBJ2-1; 11 bases match TRBD1. The read finishes 3 residues shy of the CDR3 end, and the germline J gene is used to complete it. Germline V gene lookup returns CDR1 DFQATT and CDR2 SNEGSKA (reference sequence). V trimming: 8 bases; J trimming: 2 bases; junction bases outside the gene matches: 2. The CDR3 spans 13 residues.

This clone was counted a few times. The CDR3 end falls 3 residues outside the read, so it is completed with the germline J gene. This rearrangement joins TRBV20-1 to TRBJ1-5, with TRBD1 as a possible D gene (6 bases). Trimming took 0 bases from V and 6 from J, leaving 15 bases between them. The CDR3 has 15 residues. CDR1 DFQATT and CDR2 SNEGSKA come from the germline V gene (reference sequence). The CDR3 bases that were read are TGCAGTGCTAGAGACGAAGGGGGTGGGGGTCAGCCC. This sequence encodes CSARDEGGGGQP. The whole CDR3 sequence is CSARDEGGGGQPQHF.

To note about this clone: The CDR3 goes on 3 residues after the read ends, and that part is filled in from the germline J gene. The chain recombines TRBV20-1 with TRBJ2-3; TRBD2 agrees at 9 bases. The CDR3 is made up of 15 amino acids. V gave up 3 bases and J gave up 1 base; unmatched junction bases: 5. Germline-derived CDR1 and CDR2 are DFQATT and SNEGSKA (reference sequence). The chain's CDR3 is CSARYRGGGTDTQYF. The CDR3 bases that were read are TGCAGTGCTAGGTATCGCGGGGGGGGCACAGATACG.

This clone was detected a few times. The read stops 3 residues short of the end of the CDR3; the missing end is completed from the germline J gene. The chain links TRBV5-6 to TRBJ2-5; TRBD1 matches at 7 bases. Trimming cost V 4 bases and J 2 bases; bases outside gene matches: 8. This CDR3 has 15 amino acids. Germline V gene lookup returns CDR1 SGHDT and CDR2 YYEEEE. The CDR3 loop reads CASSLKGAGQETQYF. The sequenced part of the CDR3 DNA is TGTGCCAGCAGCCTTAAGGGGGCAGGGCAAGAGACC.

In this sample, this clone is medium-sized. The CDR3 bases that were read are TGTGCCAGCAAACAGATTATTACAATTGATACG. Its translation is CASKQIITIDT. The complete CDR3 sequence is CASKQIITIDTQYF. The chain couples TRBV28 to TRBJ2-3; no clear D gene. The sequenced fragment ends 3 residues before the CDR3 boundary, so the rest is inferred from the germline J gene. This CDR3 is 14 amino acids long. Looked up from germline, CDR1 is MDHEN and CDR2 is SYDVKM. V shed 7 bases and J shed 6 bases, with 17 bases lying between them.

On this clone itself: Read coverage stops 3 residues before the CDR3 terminus; the germline J gene supplies the remainder. The genes are TRBV19 and TRBJ1-4; TRBD1 is a possible D gene (6 bases). The CDR3 is 13 amino acids. The germline V gene encodes CDR1 LNHDA and CDR2 SQIVND (reference sequence). Trimming took 9 bases from V and 7 from J, leaving 15 bases between them. The CDR3 loop is CASQGLWGEKLFF. CDR3 bases read: TGTGCCAGCCAGGGGTTATGGGGTGAAAAA.

CDR3 bases read: TGTGCCAGTAACCCCCGGGGAACCTATGGC. This sequence encodes CASNPRGTYG. The whole CDR3 sequence reads CASNPRGTYGYTF. The genes are TRBV19 and TRBJ1-2, with no clear D. The read halts 3 residues ahead of the CDR3 end, with the missing end drawn from the germline J gene. Germline CDR1 is LNHDA and CDR2 is SQIVND (reference sequence). Trimming left V 7 bases short and J 4 bases short, with 13 bases between. This CDR3 is 13 amino acids long.

This clone was counted a few times. The read is 3 residues too short to cover the CDR3 end, so that end is filled in from the germline J gene. The chain couples TRBV18 to TRBJ2-2; the D gene is possibly TRBD2 (6 bases). V lost 3 bases, J lost 5 bases, and 16 bases lay in between. This CDR3 comprises 16 residues. Germline loops: CDR1 KGHSH, CDR2 LQKENI. CDR3 bases read: TGTGCCAGCTCACCTCAATCTTCCGGGGGTACCGGGGAG. This translates into CASSPQSSGGTGE. The whole CDR3 reads CASSPQSSGGTGELFF. The complete variable domain, with remaining parts taken from reference TRBV18 and TRBJ2-2, reads NAGVMQNPRHLVRRRGQEARLRCSPMKGHSHVYWYRQLPEEGLKFMVYLQKENIIDESGMPKERFSAEFPKEGPSILRIQQVVRGDSAAYFCASSPQSSGGTGELFFGEGSRLTVL.

This clone was observed many times. The read ends 3 residues shy of where the CDR3 ends; the end is completed using the germline J gene. This chain connects TRBV5-1 to TRBJ1-6; D might be TRBD1 (6 bases). There are 16 residues in the CDR3. The germline V and J ends were trimmed by 0 bases and 6 bases, with 13 bases remaining between them. Germline V CDR1 and CDR2: SGHRS, YFSETQ. CDR3 region: CASSLVGQGINSPLHF. Incomplete CDR3 DNA: TGCGCCAGCAGCTTGGTCGGGCAGGGGATTAATTCACCC.

This clone occurred a few times. The read stops 3 residues short of the end of the CDR3; the missing end is completed from the germline J gene. The V call is TRBV7-9, the J call TRBJ2-7; D is unresolved. The CDR3 loop spans 14 amino acids. Germline loops: CDR1 SEHNR, CDR2 FQNEAQ (reference sequence). V dropped 3 bases and J dropped 0 bases, with 9 bases sitting between them. This CDR3 is CASSLTGSSYEQYF. The sequenced CDR3 bases are TGTGCCAGCAGCTTGACCGGGTCCTCCTACGAG. Combining the CDR3 with reference TRBV7-9 and TRBJ2-7 gives the whole variable domain DTGVSQNPRHKITKRGQNVTFRCDPISEHNRLYWYRQTLGQGPEFLTYFQNEAQLEKSRLLSDRFSAERPKGSFSTLEIQRTEQGDSAMYLCASSLTGSSYEQYFGPGTRLTVT.

Only a few counts were recorded for this clone. The read finishes 3 residues shy of the CDR3 end, and the germline J gene is used to complete it. The V and J genes are TRBV7-9 and TRBJ1-3, with D possibly being TRBD1 (5 bases). This CDR3 contains 14 residues. Looked up from germline, CDR1 is SEHNR and CDR2 is FQNEAQ (reference sequence). Between the trimmed V and J ends, which lost 5 bases and 1 base, there was a span of 9 bases. CDR3 loop: CASSQRGSGNTIYF. The part of the CDR3 DNA that was read is TGTGCCAGCAGCCAAAGGGGTTCTGGAAACACC.